These 17 T cell receptor beta chains share one sample of origin, sequenced in a study of shared clonotypes between healthy human individuals. The data were produced by immunoSEQ multiplex PCR, yet TCRdb's version contains in-frame clones alone and is incomplete. The sample consists of about 490,000 clones, 70% to 80% of them appearing once. Sequenced material: PBMCs. These receptors came from a middle-aged woman in good health. Some clones in this sample may be carry-over from other donors' samples.

The CDR3 DNA follows: TGTGCCTGGAGTGAGGCTAGCGCCTACAATGAGCAGTTCTTC. The encoded protein is CAWSEASAYNEQFF. This chain connects TRBV30 to TRBJ2-1, with D perhaps matching TRBD2 (6 bases). The CDR3 contains 14 residues. Germline CDR1 and CDR2: GTSNPN and SVGIG (reference sequence). V was shortened by 1 base and J by 2 bases, with 9 bases between the two germline ends.

This chain uses TRBV27 with TRBJ2-2; D is possibly TRBD1 (5 bases). V was clipped by 5 bases and J by 0 bases, with 10 bases between them. CDR1 is MNHEY, CDR2 SMNVEV, per germline (reference sequence). The CDR3 extends over 15 amino acids. CDR3 nucleotides: TGTGCCAGCAGTCCCCCAGGGTCGAACACCGGGGAGCTGTTTTTT. Its translation is CASSPPGSNTGELFF.

The chain links TRBV5-6 to TRBJ2-2; TRBD2 agrees at 11 bases. Germline lookup yields CDR1 SGHDT and CDR2 YYEEEE. Trimming cost V 3 bases and J 4 bases; bases outside gene matches: 2. The CDR3 extends over 15 amino acids. CDR3 residues: CASSWTSGPTGELFF. The CDR3 region has the DNA TGTGCCAGCAGCTGGACTAGCGGGCCCACCGGGGAGCTGTTTTTT.

This rearrangement joins TRBV27 to TRBJ2-2, with TRBD2 matching over 7 bases. V was clipped by 4 bases and J by 6 bases; unmatched bases: 8. Germline-derived CDR1 and CDR2 are MNHEY and SMNVEV (reference sequence). CDR3 length: 15 amino acids. The CDR3 loop reads CASSSWGTSAGELFF. The CDR3 region has the DNA TGTGCCAGCAGTTCGTGGGGAACTAGCGCCGGGGAGCTGTTTTTT.

The rearrangement links TRBV6-5 to TRBJ1-2; 7 bases align to TRBD1. The CDR3 totals 15 residues. Germline CDR1 MNHEY, CDR2 SVGAGI. With 7 bases clipped from V and 6 bases from J, the junction kept 14 bases outside the gene matches. CDR3 sequence: CASTPTGSYGDGYTF. The DNA for the CDR3 is TGTGCCAGCACTCCGACAGGGTCTTATGGGGATGGCTACACCTTC.

The chain couples TRBV19 to TRBJ2-1; D is ambiguous. Germline CDR1 LNHDA, CDR2 SQIVND (reference sequence). With 5 bases removed from V and 4 bases from J, the gap between germline ends came to 9 bases. The CDR3 loop spans 13 amino acids. CDR3 residues: CASSATTYNEQFF. DNA for the CDR3: TGTGCCAGTAGTGCCACTACATACAATGAGCAGTTCTTC.

V usage is TRBV4-1 and J usage is TRBJ2-1, with 8 bases identical to TRBD2. Germline V gene data show CDR1 as MGHRA and CDR2 as YSYEKL. There are 15 residues in the CDR3. The junction had 9 bases not matched to a gene; V was cut back by 4 bases and J by 7 bases. The DNA for the CDR3 is TGCGCCAGCAGCCCAAGCGGGAGAACTGGAAATGAGCAGTTCTTC. Amino acids: CASSPSGRTGNEQFF.

Here the CDR3 reads CASSIDRGRGNTIYF. Written as DNA, the CDR3 is TGTGCCAGTAGTATCGACAGGGGTCGTGGAAACACCATATATTTT. The rearrangement uses TRBV19 and TRBJ1-3, with TRBD1 matching 8 bases. Trimming removed 3 bases from V and 3 bases from J; junction bases left unmatched: 4. CDR3 length: 15 amino acids. Germline-derived CDR1 and CDR2 are LNHDA and SQIVND (reference sequence).

This chain joins TRBV7-3 and TRBJ2-3; D might be TRBD1 or TRBD2, each matching 6 bases. This CDR3 spans 16 amino acids. Germline V lookup: CDR1 SGHTA, CDR2 FQGTGA. V was shortened by 5 bases and J by 6 bases, with 21 bases between the two germline ends. Here the CDR3 DNA reads TGTGCCAGCAGCCTTGGAATTGGGGGCGGGGAGGATACGCAGTATTTT. Its translation: CASSLGIGGGEDTQYF. The full variable domain, its missing parts supplied by reference TRBV7-3 and TRBJ2-3, is GAGVSQTPSNKVTEKGKYVELRCDPISGHTALYWYRQSLGQGPEFLIYFQGTGAADDSGLPNDRFFAVRPEGSVSTLKIQRTERGDSAVYLCASSLGIGGGEDTQYFGPGTRLTVL.

This rearrangement joins TRBV18 to TRBJ1-1; D is unclear. CDR1 is KGHSH, CDR2 LQKENI, per germline. This CDR3 is 15 amino acids long. Deletions cut 5 bases from V and 1 base from J, with 14 bases between. The CDR3 region is CASSAGTPANTEAFF. CDR3 DNA: TGTGCCAGCTCAGCAGGAACTCCGGCGAACACTGAAGCTTTCTTT.

This sequence joins TRBV9 and TRBJ2-1, with D perhaps matching TRBD1 (7 bases). The CDR3 runs to 17 residues. Trimming shortened V by 0 bases and J by 8 bases, and 21 bases separated the two germline ends. The V gene's germline CDR1 is SGDLS and CDR2 YYNGEE. In DNA, the CDR3 is TGTGCCAGCAGCGTAGAGGGCCGCCTAACAGGGGAGGATGAGCAGTTCTTC. As protein: CASSVEGRLTGEDEQFF.

This clone was observed a handful of times. This sequence joins TRBV28 and TRBJ2-7; the match to TRBD2 covers 7 bases. In germline, CDR1 is MDHEN, CDR2 SYDVKM. CDR3 length equals 12 residues. The V and J ends lost 8 bases and 4 bases, in that order; junction bases with no gene match: 5. Written as DNA, the CDR3 is TGTGCCAGCCCGCGGGAGAGGTACGAGCAGTACTTC. Amino acid sequence: CASPRERYEQYF.

A few counts support this clone. This sequence joins TRBV5-4 and TRBJ2-7, with TRBD1 matching 8 bases. The trim removed 5 bases at V and 6 bases at J, leaving 7 bases unmatched. The germline V gene has CDR1 SGHNT and CDR2 YYREEE (reference sequence). The CDR3 consists of 13 residues. In DNA, the CDR3 is TGTGCCAGCAGTCCGGGACAGGATCCCGAGCAGTACTTC. It specifies CASSPGQDPEQYF.

Comment on this clone: The sample has other DNA sequences that encode this CDR3 too. The chain carries TRBV2 and TRBJ2-1; D is undetermined. The ends were cut back, 6 bases at V and 4 bases at J, with 4 bases in the middle. There are 11 residues in the CDR3. CDR1 SNHLY and CDR2 FYNNEI come from the germline V gene. The CDR3, as DNA: TGTGCCAGCAGCACATACAATGAGCAGTTCTTC. Translating it yields CASSTYNEQFF.

The J gene is TRBJ2-7, the V gene TRBV6-5; maybe TRBD1 (6 bases). CDR3 length: 15 residues. CDR1 is MNHEY and CDR2 is SVGAGI in the germline V gene. The V and J ends lost 4 bases and 3 bases respectively, with 16 bases between them. CDR3 loop: CASSSDSQLSYEQYF. CDR3 DNA: TGTGCCAGCAGTTCGGACAGTCAACTTAGCTACGAGCAGTACTTC.

CDR3 residues: CASSLGLLPYEQYF. The CDR3 bases are TGTGCCAGCAGCTTGGGACTACTTCCCTACGAGCAGTACTTC. This chain uses TRBV5-6 with TRBJ2-7, with D perhaps matching TRBD2 (5 bases). The germline CDR1 and CDR2 sequences are SGHDT and YYEEEE. Trimming cost V 0 bases and J 2 bases, with 9 bases left between them. The CDR3 is 14 residues long.

V and J are TRBV6-1 and TRBJ2-5; D tentatively fits TRBD1 or TRBD2 (5 bases each). The CDR3 extends over 11 amino acids. V was pared by 6 bases and J by 5 bases, with 7 bases between. The germline gives CDR1 MNHNS, CDR2 SASEGT. In nucleotides, the CDR3 is TGTGCCAGCAGGAGGGGCGAGACCCAGTACTTC. Translation gives CASRRGETQYF.